The 19 T cell receptor beta chains given below trace back to one sample, sequenced in a study of shared clonotypes between healthy human individuals. Assay: immunoSEQ multiplex PCR; the TCRdb copy retains only in-frame clones and omits some. Of roughly 660,000 clones in the sample, less than 95% are singletons; the top ten hold about 33%. Sequencing was performed on memory CD8+ T cells from PBMCs. Subset defined: CD45RO+ cells pooled with CCR7-negative TemRA cells. These receptors came from a man aged 18 to 29 in good health. Some clones in this sample may be carry-over from other donors' samples.

CDR3 sequence reads: CASSLDRGYEQYF. The CDR3 nucleotides are TGTGCCAGCAGTTTAGACAGGGGTTACGAGCAGTACTTC. This chain links TRBV27 with TRBJ2-7, with 8 bases aligning to TRBD1. CDR3 length equals 13 residues. V was pared by 2 bases and J by 4 bases, with 1 base of the junction left unmatched. Germline CDR1 reads MNHEY; CDR2 reads SMNVEV (reference sequence).

The chain uses TRBV5-1 and TRBJ2-2; TRBD2 matches at 10 bases. Germline V gene lookup returns CDR1 SGHRS and CDR2 YFSETQ. V trimming: 4 bases; J trimming: 5 bases; junction bases outside the gene matches: 11. This CDR3 spans 17 amino acids. The CDR3 loop is CASSVLLAGSGTGELFF. Here the CDR3 DNA reads TGCGCCAGCAGCGTGTTACTAGCGGGGAGTGGAACCGGGGAGCTGTTTTTT. Full variable domain (outside the CDR3, taken from reference TRBV5-1 and TRBJ2-2): KAGVTQTPRYLIKTRGQQVTLSCSPISGHRSVSWYQQTPGQGLQFLFEYFSETQRNKGNFPGRFSGRQFSNSRSEMNVSTLELGDSALYLCASSVLLAGSGTGELFFGEGSRLTVL.

The chain combines TRBV29-1 with TRBJ2-1; TRBD1 matches 10 bases. V lost 1 base, J lost 6 bases, and 6 bases stayed unmatched. The germline V gene has CDR1 SQVTM and CDR2 ANQGSEA. This CDR3 region has 15 residues. The CDR3 loop is CSVEVTGGLFNEQFF. DNA of the CDR3: TGCAGCGTTGAAGTGACAGGGGGCCTTTTCAATGAGCAGTTCTTC.

CDR3 nucleotide sequence: TGTGCCAGTAGTATGGGGGGCCCCATCAATGAGCAGTTCTTC. Its protein product is CASSMGGPINEQFF. This chain uses TRBV19 with TRBJ2-1; D may correspond to TRBD1 or TRBD2 (6 bases each). CDR3 size: 14 residues. V gave up 3 bases and J gave up 6 bases, with 12 bases separating them. Germline V gene data show CDR1 as LNHDA and CDR2 as SQIVND (reference sequence). Together with reference TRBV19 and TRBJ2-1, the CDR3 gives the full variable domain: DGGITQSPKYLFRKEGQNVTLSCEQNLNHDAMYWYRQDPGQGLRLIYYSQIVNDFQKGDIAEGYSVSREKKESFPLTVTSAQKNPTAFYLCASSMGGPINEQFFGPGTRLTVL.

This clone appeared a single time. CDR3 sequence: CASSSTGTHEQYF. The CDR3 DNA sequence: TGTGCCAGCAGTTCAACAGGGACCCACGAGCAGTACTTC. This sequence joins TRBV27 and TRBJ2-7; possibly TRBD1 for D (6 bases). V lost 4 bases and J 5 bases, leaving 12 bases between the germline ends. Germline V CDR1 and CDR2: MNHEY, SMNVEV (reference sequence). The CDR3 is made up of 13 amino acids.

This chain connects TRBV28 to TRBJ2-7, with D possibly being TRBD2 (6 bases). This CDR3 is built from 13 residues. Germline values: CDR1 MDHEN, CDR2 SYDVKM. Deletions cut 3 bases from V and 5 bases from J, with 11 bases between. This CDR3 reads CASSFLAGHEQYF. DNA of the CDR3: TGTGCCAGCAGTTTTTTGGCGGGACACGAGCAGTACTTC. The full variable domain, rest sourced from reference TRBV28 and TRBJ2-7, is DVKVTQSSRYLVKRTGEKVFLECVQDMDHENMFWYRQDPGLGLRLIYFSYDVKMKEKGDIPEGYSVSREKKERFSLILESASTNQTSMYLCASSFLAGHEQYFGPGTRLTVT.

The chain carries TRBV9 and TRBJ2-7, with a possible D match to TRBD2 (6 bases). Germline V lookup: CDR1 SGDLS, CDR2 YYNGEE. V was trimmed by 0 bases and J by 5 bases, leaving 15 bases between them. CDR3 length: 15 amino acids. CDR3 in DNA: TGTGCCAGCAGCGTAGGAGGTGGGGCTAGCGACGAGCAGTACTTC. Protein product: CASSVGGGASDEQYF.

This CDR3 reads CASSEGRALYEQYF. DNA of the CDR3: TGTGCCAGCAGTGAAGGGAGGGCCCTTTACGAGCAGTACTTC. This chain joins TRBV25-1 and TRBJ2-7; 7 positions match TRBD2. The V gene end was trimmed by 2 bases and the J gene end by 4 bases; junction bases not matched to a gene: 5. The CDR3 has 14 residues. CDR1 is MGHDK and CDR2 is SYGVNS in the germline V gene.

On this clone: This CDR3 is also generated by other DNA sequences in the sample. This chain connects TRBV29-1 to TRBJ1-5, with D maybe TRBD1 (5 bases). V lost 4 bases and J 0 bases, leaving 7 bases between the germline ends. Per germline, CDR1 SQVTM and CDR2 ANQGSEA. This CDR3 spans 13 amino acids. CDR3 nucleotide sequence: TGCAGCGTTGTAGGGGATAGCAATCAGCCCCAGCATTTT. Translation gives CSVVGDSNQPQHF.

With respect to this clone: Within the sample, other DNA sequences also encode this same CDR3. The genes are TRBV6-5 and TRBJ1-2; D might be TRBD1 (5 bases). This CDR3 spans 13 amino acids. V lost 0 bases and J 6 bases, leaving 8 bases between the germline ends. Germline CDR1 MNHEY, CDR2 SVGAGI. CDR3 bases: TGTGCCAGCAGTTACTCTGGGGGGGATGGCTACACCTTC. This codes for CASSYSGGDGYTF.

This chain uses TRBV19 with TRBJ2-5; D remains ambiguous. The CDR3 sequence is 14 residues long. Trimming took off 4 bases at V and 1 base at J, with 10 bases between the two ends. Germline lookup yields CDR1 LNHDA and CDR2 SQIVND (reference sequence). This chain's CDR3 is CASSRIGRQETQYF. The CDR3, as DNA: TGTGCCAGTAGTAGAATCGGGCGCCAAGAGACCCAGTACTTC.

As for this clone: In the same sample, other DNA sequences code for this CDR3. The chain couples TRBV6-5 to TRBJ2-7; no clear D. The CDR3 is 13 residues long. The ends were cut back, 2 bases at V and 2 bases at J, with 7 bases in the middle. The V gene's germline CDR1 is MNHEY and CDR2 SVGAGI. The CDR3 region has the DNA TGTGCCAGCAGTTACGGACCCACCTACGAGCAGTACTTC. Translated: CASSYGPTYEQYF.

This clone was seen a single time. This same CDR3 is encoded by further DNA sequences in the sample. This chain joins TRBV4-1 and TRBJ2-7; 10 nucleotides line up with TRBD1. This CDR3 spans 14 amino acids. CDR1 is MGHRA, CDR2 YSYEKL, per germline. J lost 3 bases, V lost 4 bases, and 3 bases had no gene match. CDR3 region: CASSPGQGGYEQYF. DNA for the CDR3: TGCGCCAGCAGCCCTGGACAGGGGGGCTACGAGCAGTACTTC.

The chain is built from TRBV7-2 and TRBJ2-7; D might be TRBD2 (6 bases). V lost 6 bases, J lost 3 bases, and 12 bases lay in between. CDR3 size: 13 residues. Germline loops: CDR1 SGHTA, CDR2 FQGNSA. DNA of the CDR3: TGTGCCAGCAGTCAGGCCGGGAGCTACGAGCAGTACTTC. This codes for CASSQAGSYEQYF.

The rearrangement joins TRBV2 to TRBJ2-1, with 9 bases fitting TRBD1. The junction had 5 bases not matched to a gene; V was cut back by 5 bases and J by 6 bases. Germline CDR1 and CDR2: SNHLY and FYNNEI. This CDR3 spans 14 amino acids. The CDR3 DNA reads as TGTGCCAGCAGTCCCGGGACAGGGTCCAATGAGCAGTTCTTC. Its translation: CASSPGTGSNEQFF.

The V and J genes are TRBV19 and TRBJ2-7, with 7 bases matching TRBD2. V shed 6 bases, J shed 5 bases, and the junction held 10 bases outside the gene matches. This CDR3 contains 14 residues. CDR1 is LNHDA, CDR2 SQIVND, per germline (reference sequence). The CDR3 loop is CASRPGGWVDEQYF. For the CDR3, the DNA is TGTGCCAGTAGACCGGGAGGATGGGTAGACGAGCAGTACTTC.

CDR3 sequence: CASSGNTRTADTEAFF. For the CDR3, the DNA is TGTGCCAGCAGCGGAAATACTAGAACAGCTGACACTGAAGCTTTCTTT. V gene TRBV9 combines with J gene TRBJ1-1, with no clear D. Germline CDR1 SGDLS, CDR2 YYNGEE. V shed 3 bases and J shed 3 bases, with 18 bases lying between them. The CDR3 consists of 16 residues.

The rearrangement links TRBV28 to TRBJ1-1, with D possibly being TRBD1 (5 bases). Germline CDR1 MDHEN, CDR2 SYDVKM. V lost 8 bases to trimming and J lost 12 bases, with 19 bases between them. The CDR3 contains 12 residues. The CDR3 region has the DNA TGTGCCAGCGACCCCGGGGGGGGGAGAACTTTCTTT. Protein sequence: CASDPGGGRTFF.

The chain has TRBV5-1 and TRBJ1-2; maybe TRBD1 (6 bases). CDR1 and CDR2 (germline): SGHRS, YFSETQ. The CDR3 loop spans 14 amino acids. Trimming removed 6 bases at V and 8 bases at J, with 20 bases between. The CDR3 region has the DNA TGCGCCAGCACTACAGGGAACCCTGCTGGAGGCTACACCTTC. Translation gives CASTTGNPAGGYTF.